Listed here are 6 T cell receptor beta chains from one sample, sequenced in a study of PD-1 blockade in classical Hodgkin lymphoma. Every patient relapsed after autologous stem cell transplantation, and brentuximab vedotin exposure varied. Assay used: immunoSEQ multiplex PCR; TCRdb lists only in-frame clones, some missing. The table lists some 15,000 clones, roughly 80% of them singletons. The sample was peripheral blood mononuclear cells (PBMCs), taken at baseline. The receptors were gathered from a human donor with classical Hodgkin lymphoma.

This clone appeared a single time. The rearrangement joins TRBV5-1 to TRBJ2-7, with 9 bases identical to TRBD2. In germline, CDR1 is SGHRS, CDR2 YFSETQ. The junction had 3 bases not matched to a gene; V was cut back by 2 bases and J by 0 bases. The CDR3 consists of 15 residues. CDR3 in DNA: TGCGCCAGCAGCTTCAGCGGGGGGTTCTCCTACGAGCAGTACTTC. It translates to CASSFSGGFSYEQYF.

The V call is TRBV7-9, the J call TRBJ1-1; TRBD1 matches 9 bases. Looked up from germline, CDR1 is SEHNR and CDR2 is FQNEAQ (reference sequence). CDR3 length: 17 amino acids. J was trimmed by 1 base and V by 5 bases; bases with no gene match: 11. The chain's CDR3 is CASSPQIEGQGNTEAFF. CDR3 in DNA: TGTGCCAGCAGCCCCCAGATTGAGGGACAGGGGAACACTGAAGCTTTCTTT. Using reference TRBV7-9 and TRBJ1-1 for the parts outside the CDR3, the full variable domain is DTGVSQNPRHKITKRGQNVTFRCDPISEHNRLYWYRQTLGQGPEFLTYFQNEAQLEKSRLLSDRFSAERPKGSFSTLEIQRTEQGDSAMYLCASSPQIEGQGNTEAFFGQGTRLTVV.

This clone was picked up one time. The chain recombines TRBV29-1 with TRBJ2-5; 7 nucleotides line up with TRBD1. The CDR3 has 15 amino acids. CDR1 and CDR2 from the germline V gene are SQVTM and ANQGSEA. Trimming took 1 base from V and 4 from J; bases not matched to a gene: 9. CDR3 sequence reads: CSVEAYGQVGETQYF. CDR3 sequence (DNA): TGCAGCGTTGAAGCTTACGGACAGGTCGGAGAGACCCAGTACTTC.

The V gene is TRBV10-2, the J gene TRBJ1-2; TRBD1 might be the D (5 bases). There are 15 residues in the CDR3. Germline CDR1 WSHSY, CDR2 SAAADI. Trimming left V 8 bases short and J 0 bases short, with 16 bases between. The CDR3 here is CASWGLGVPNYGYTF. CDR3 in DNA: TGCGCCAGCTGGGGCCTGGGTGTTCCTAACTATGGCTACACCTTC.

On this clone: Relative to the germline gene, one junction end is altered; a read error may explain this. The V and J genes are TRBV9 and TRBJ1-2; D remains ambiguous. The CDR3 is made up of 12 amino acids. Germline V gene lookup returns CDR1 SGDLS and CDR2 YYNGEE. The CDR3 sequence is CVSRSFIYGYTF. The CDR3, as DNA: TGTGTCAGCAGATCATTCATATATGGCTACACCTTC.

The rearrangement uses TRBV6-6 and TRBJ1-4; no clear D. CDR1 MNHNY and CDR2 SVGAGI come from the germline V gene (reference sequence). Trimming pared 0 bases from V and 5 bases from J, leaving 10 bases between. The CDR3 length is 15 residues. The CDR3 coding sequence is TGTGCCAGCAGTTACTCGACCGGACTAAATGAAAAACTGTTTTTT. The encoded protein is CASSYSTGLNEKLFF.